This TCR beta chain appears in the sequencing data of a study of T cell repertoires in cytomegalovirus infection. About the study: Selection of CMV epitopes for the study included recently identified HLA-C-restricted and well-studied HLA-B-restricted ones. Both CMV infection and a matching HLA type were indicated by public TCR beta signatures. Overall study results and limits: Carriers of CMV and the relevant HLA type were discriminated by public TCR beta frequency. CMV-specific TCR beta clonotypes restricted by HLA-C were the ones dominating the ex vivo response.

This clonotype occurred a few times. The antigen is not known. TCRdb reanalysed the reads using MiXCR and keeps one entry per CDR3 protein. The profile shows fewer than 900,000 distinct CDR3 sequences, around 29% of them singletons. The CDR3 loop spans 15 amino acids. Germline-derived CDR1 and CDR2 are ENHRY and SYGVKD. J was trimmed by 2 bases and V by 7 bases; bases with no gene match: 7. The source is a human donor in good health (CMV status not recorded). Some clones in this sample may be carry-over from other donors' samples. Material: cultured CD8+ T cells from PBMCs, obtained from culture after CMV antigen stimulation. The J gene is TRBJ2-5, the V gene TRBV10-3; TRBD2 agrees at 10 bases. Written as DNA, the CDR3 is TGTGCCATCAATGGGCTAGCGGGGGAGCAAGAGACCCAGTACTTC. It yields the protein CAINGLAGEQETQYF.